What follows are 9 T cell receptor beta chains derived from one specimen sequenced in a study of CD8 T cells in Susac syndrome. It was with random hexamers that about 0.45 to 1 ug RNA was reverse transcribed. TCRdb re-derived calls from the immunoSEQ multiplex PCR reads in MiXCR, one entry per CDR3 protein. The sample comprises around 99,000 distinct CDR3 sequences, around 95% of which are singletons, and 0.09% to 0.1% rests with the top ten. The sample comprised CD4+ T cells from PBMCs. Receptors were obtained from a human donor in good health.

V gene TRBV20-1 combines with J gene TRBJ2-5; tentatively, D is TRBD2 (5 bases). Germline values: CDR1 DFQATT, CDR2 SNEGSKA (reference sequence). V lost 4 bases to trimming and J lost 4 bases, with 22 bases between them. This CDR3 comprises 16 residues. CDR3 in amino acids: CSAMPLTFEGGETQYF. The CDR3 bases are TGCAGTGCTATGCCTTTAACCTTTGAAGGAGGAGAGACCCAGTACTTC.

The chain combines TRBV5-1 with TRBJ1-2; D might be TRBD1 (5 bases). Germline V CDR1 and CDR2: SGHRS, YFSETQ. The CDR3 is made up of 13 amino acids. Trimming pared 0 bases from V and 6 bases from J, leaving 9 bases between. CDR3 protein: CASSLGPGHGYTF. CDR3 sequence (DNA): TGCGCCAGCAGCTTGGGTCCGGGACATGGCTACACCTTC.

The chain combines TRBV29-1 with TRBJ1-5; D is possibly TRBD1 (5 bases). CDR3 length equals 12 residues. With 4 bases removed from V and 5 bases from J, the gap between germline ends came to 9 bases. Germline loops: CDR1 SQVTM, CDR2 ANQGSEA. The CDR3 sequence: CSVGQSDQPQHF. DNA for the CDR3: TGCAGCGTTGGACAGTCCGATCAGCCCCAGCATTTT.

The chain is built from TRBV20-1 and TRBJ1-3; no firm D call. V lost 6 bases and J lost 4, with 13 bases in between. The CDR3 extends over 13 amino acids. Germline CDR1 DFQATT, CDR2 SNEGSKA (reference sequence). The CDR3 DNA sequence: TGCAGTGCAAGCTCGAATGAGGGAAACACCATATATTTT. This translates into CSASSNEGNTIYF.

This rearrangement joins TRBV20-1 to TRBJ2-3, with 7 bases aligning to TRBD1. CDR3 length: 15 amino acids. Losses at the gene ends were 4 bases for V and 2 bases for J; bases not matched to a gene: 9. Germline lookup yields CDR1 DFQATT and CDR2 SNEGSKA (reference sequence). This CDR3 reads CSATQNRGLTDTQYF. CDR3 nucleotide sequence: TGCAGTGCTACCCAAAACAGGGGCCTCACAGATACGCAGTATTTT.

V gene TRBV30 combines with J gene TRBJ1-6; 7 bases match TRBD1. CDR3 length: 16 amino acids. V was clipped by 4 bases and J by 1 base; unmatched bases: 7. Germline lookup yields CDR1 GTSNPN and CDR2 SVGIG (reference sequence). In DNA, the CDR3 is TGTGCCTGGACCTCTCCACAGGGGTCCTATAATTCACCCCTCCACTTT. Its translation is CAWTSPQGSYNSPLHF.

This chain connects TRBV28 to TRBJ2-1; TRBD1 aligns across 8 bases. From germline, CDR1 is MDHEN and CDR2 SYDVKM. CDR3 length: 14 residues. Unmatched junction bases numbered 4, after V lost 3 bases and J lost 6 bases. The CDR3 nucleotides read TGTGCCAGCAGTTTTCCTCAGGGGGCCAATGAGCAGTTCTTC. It translates to CASSFPQGANEQFF.

The rearrangement joins TRBV9 to TRBJ2-5, with D perhaps TRBD1 (6 bases). Looked up from germline, CDR1 is SGDLS and CDR2 is YYNGEE. V was shortened by 4 bases and J by 5 bases, with 15 bases between the two germline ends. CDR3 size: 14 residues. The CDR3 sequence: CASSLNHRAETQYF. DNA of the CDR3: TGTGCCAGCAGCCTCAACCACAGGGCTGAGACCCAGTACTTC.

CDR3 sequence reads: CAVPGSGQGDNEQFF. The CDR3, as DNA: TGCGCCGTTCCCGGCAGCGGACAGGGGGACAATGAGCAGTTCTTC. The chain combines TRBV23-1 with TRBJ2-1, with 10 positions matching TRBD1. TRBV23-1 is marked as an open reading frame, function uncertain. The CDR3 has 15 amino acids. Trimming cost V 11 bases and J 5 bases; bases outside gene matches: 12.